A selection of T cell receptor beta chains follows, all from one sample in a study of post-analysis software for immune sequencing data. TCRdb re-derived calls from the PCR reads in MiXCR, one entry per CDR3 protein. The data hold approximately 730,000 distinct CDR3 sequences, with 35% to 55% observed a single time. The sample comprised blood. The source is a girl between 5 and 17 years old with multiple sclerosis. Each CDR3 is given with its conserved first and last residue. D genes are given only for firm matches. Expanded clones get a size class; other rows say once, few or many, or leave the size out.

17,NA,TRBD2,TRBJ2-5,TRBV5-1,TGCGCCAGCAGCCGAGAGCCCGGTCGGGGGGTGGAAGAGACCCAGTACTTC,CASSREPGRGVEETQYF
18,NA,TRBD2,TRBJ2-7,TRBV29-1,TGCAGCGCCTTAGGGCTACCTAGGACTAGCGGAACCTCCTACGAGCAGTACTTC,CSALGLPRTSGTSYEQYF
12,NA,NA,TRBJ2-7,TRBV12-3/TRBV12-4,TGTGCCAGCAGTCGCATAAGATACGAGCAGTACTTC,CASSRIRYEQYF
17,NA,TRBD2,TRBJ2-7,TRBV28,TGTGCCAGCAGTTCCGGGACTAGCGGGAGGAGTTGGTACGAGCAGTACTTC,CASSSGTSGRSWYEQYF
14,NA,NA,TRBJ2-5,TRBV4-1,TGCGCCAGCAGCCAAGATTCCCCATATGAGACCCAGTACTTC,CASSQDSPYETQYF
14,NA,NA,TRBJ2-1,TRBV27,TGTGCCAGCAGTCCCTGGGCTAGCCACAATGAGCAGTTCTTC,CASSPWASHNEQFF
16,few,TRBD2,TRBJ2-7,TRBV20-1,TGCAGCTCCGGGGGTCTAGCGGGAGACACGACCTACGAGCAGTACTTC,CSSGGLAGDTTYEQYF
13,NA,NA,TRBJ2-7,TRBV4-2,TGTGCCAGCAGCCAAGCCAAGCGGCGCGAGCAGTACTTC,CASSQAKRREQYF
16,NA,NA,TRBJ2-1,TRBV27,TGTGCCAGCTCCTCCTCGGGAGCTTTTAACTACAATGAGCAGTTCTTC,CASSSSGAFNYNEQFF
13,NA,NA,TRBJ2-5,TRBV20-1,TGCAGTGCTAGACAGGGCGGGCAAGAGACCCAGTACTTC,CSARQGGQETQYF